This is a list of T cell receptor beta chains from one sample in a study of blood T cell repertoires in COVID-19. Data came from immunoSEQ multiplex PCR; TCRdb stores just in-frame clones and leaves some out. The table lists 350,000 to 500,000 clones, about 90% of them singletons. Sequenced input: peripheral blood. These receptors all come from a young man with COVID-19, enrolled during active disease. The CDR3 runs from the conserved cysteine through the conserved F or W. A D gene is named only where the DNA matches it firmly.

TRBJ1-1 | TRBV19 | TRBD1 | TGTGCCAGTAGTCAGGGGGCGAACACTGAAGCTTTCTTT | CASSQGANTEAFF
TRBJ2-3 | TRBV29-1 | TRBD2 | TGCAGCGTAGGGACTAGCTTTATCGGGGATACGCAGTATTTT | CSVGTSFIGDTQYF
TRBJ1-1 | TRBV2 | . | TGTGCCAGCAGGGGGGCCGGACAGTACACTGAAGCTTTCTTT | CASRGAGQYTEAFF
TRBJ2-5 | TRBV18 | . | TGTGCCAGCTCACCCGGAGGGGGGGCAGTCGAGACCCAGTACTTC | CASSPGGGAVETQYF
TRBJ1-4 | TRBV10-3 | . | TGTGCCATCAGTGAGGTGCGGGCTAATGAAAAACTGTTTTTT | CAISEVRANEKLFF
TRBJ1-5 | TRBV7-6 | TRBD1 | TGTGCCAGCAGCTCCGACGAGGGGGGACAGGGTCTCCAGCCCCAGCATTTT | CASSSDEGGQGLQPQHF
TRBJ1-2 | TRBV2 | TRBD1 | TGTGCCAGCAGTGAAGTGGGGACAGATGGCTACACCTTC | CASSEVGTDGYTF
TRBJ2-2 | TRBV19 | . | TGTGCCAGTAGTATATTTTCGGGCAGGCGGGCCGGGGAGCTGTTTTTT | CASSIFSGRRAGELFF
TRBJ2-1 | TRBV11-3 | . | TGTGCCAGCAGCCCCGATCTGGGCTTAATTGAGCAGTTCTTC | CASSPDLGLIEQFF
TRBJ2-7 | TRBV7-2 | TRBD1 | TGTGCCAGCAGCTTAGGACAGGGGGCGCAGTACGAGCAGTACTTC | CASSLGQGAQYEQYF